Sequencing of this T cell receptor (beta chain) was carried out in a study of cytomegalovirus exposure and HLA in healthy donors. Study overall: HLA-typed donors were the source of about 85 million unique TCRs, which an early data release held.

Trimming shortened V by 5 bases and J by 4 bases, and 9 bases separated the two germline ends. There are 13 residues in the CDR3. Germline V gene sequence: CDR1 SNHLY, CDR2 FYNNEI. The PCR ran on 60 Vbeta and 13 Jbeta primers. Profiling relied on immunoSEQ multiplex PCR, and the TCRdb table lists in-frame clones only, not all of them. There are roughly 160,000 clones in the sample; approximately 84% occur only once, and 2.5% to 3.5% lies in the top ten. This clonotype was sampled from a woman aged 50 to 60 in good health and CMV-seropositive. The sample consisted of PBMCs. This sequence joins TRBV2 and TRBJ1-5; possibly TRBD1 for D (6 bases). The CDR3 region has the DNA TGTGCCAGCAGTCGGGACACAAATCAGCCCCAGCATTTT. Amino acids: CASSRDTNQPQHF.